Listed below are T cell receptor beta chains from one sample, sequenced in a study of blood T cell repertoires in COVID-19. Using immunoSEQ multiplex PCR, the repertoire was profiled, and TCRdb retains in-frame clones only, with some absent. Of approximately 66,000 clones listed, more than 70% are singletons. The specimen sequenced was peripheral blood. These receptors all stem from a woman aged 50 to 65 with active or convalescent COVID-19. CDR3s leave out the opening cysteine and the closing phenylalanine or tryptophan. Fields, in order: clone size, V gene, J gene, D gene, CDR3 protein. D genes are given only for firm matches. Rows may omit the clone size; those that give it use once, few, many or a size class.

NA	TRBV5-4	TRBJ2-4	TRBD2	ASSSSGRTNIQY
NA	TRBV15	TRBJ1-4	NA	ATSSPGREEEKLF
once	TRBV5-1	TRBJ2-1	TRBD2	ASSPGLAGEGYNEQF
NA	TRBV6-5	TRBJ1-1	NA	ASSFVGGNTEAF
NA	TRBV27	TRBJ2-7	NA	ASGYSSYEQY
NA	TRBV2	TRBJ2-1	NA	ASSGRLGTGGYTYNEQF
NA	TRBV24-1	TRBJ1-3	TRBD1	ATSEFDGEIEVSPGQGNTIY
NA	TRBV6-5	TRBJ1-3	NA	ASSFDGQNSGNTIY
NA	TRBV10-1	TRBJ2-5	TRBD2	ASSEGASGQETQY
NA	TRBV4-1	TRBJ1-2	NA	ASSQTTGSRDYGYT
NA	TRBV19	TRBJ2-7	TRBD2	ASSISRLAAYEQY
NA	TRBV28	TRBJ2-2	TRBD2	ASTPLSGANTGELF
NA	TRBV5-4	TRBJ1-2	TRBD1	ASLSGQAYGYT
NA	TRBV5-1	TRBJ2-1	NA	ASSFGGTLPNEQF
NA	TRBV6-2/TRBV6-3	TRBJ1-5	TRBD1	ASSYRQGAGNQPQH
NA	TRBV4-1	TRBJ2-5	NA	ASSREVRQGETQY
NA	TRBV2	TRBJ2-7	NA	ASTLSLSYEQY
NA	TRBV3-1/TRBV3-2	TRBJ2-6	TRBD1	ASSPGQGRWSSGANVLT
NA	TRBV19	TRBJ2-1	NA	ASSRARAHEQF
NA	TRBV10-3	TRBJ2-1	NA	AISELLDYNYNEQF
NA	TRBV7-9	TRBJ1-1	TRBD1	ASSSEHRGTEAF
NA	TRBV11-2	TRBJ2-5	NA	ASSLVQTFQETQY
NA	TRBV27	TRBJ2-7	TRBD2	ASSLLAGAYEQY
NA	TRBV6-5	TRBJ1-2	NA	ASKGGAQDSGYT
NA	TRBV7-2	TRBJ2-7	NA	ASRGGVSYYEQY
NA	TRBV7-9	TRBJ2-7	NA	ASSPLYPSRAYEQY
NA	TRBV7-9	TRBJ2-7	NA	ASSPGQGYEQY
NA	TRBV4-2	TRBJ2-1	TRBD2	ASSQETWTSGRDNEQF
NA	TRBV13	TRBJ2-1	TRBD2	ASSWGTSGRGAYNEQF
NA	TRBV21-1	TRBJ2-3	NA	ASSSPTSGRTDTQY
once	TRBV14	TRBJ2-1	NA	ASSPLAAGEQF
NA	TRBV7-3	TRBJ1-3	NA	ASSFESGNTIY
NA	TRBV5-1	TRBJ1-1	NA	ASSPNQAGNTEAF
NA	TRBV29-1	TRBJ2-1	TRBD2	SVEVFGGRGNEQF
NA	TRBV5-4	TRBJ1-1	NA	ASSSLTEMNTEAF
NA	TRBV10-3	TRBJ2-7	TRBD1	AIQGQGSFWEQY
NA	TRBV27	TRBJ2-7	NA	ASTPEGRAYEQY
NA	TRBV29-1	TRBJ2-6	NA	SVRTDSGANVLT
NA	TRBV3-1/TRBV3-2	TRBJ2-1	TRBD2	ASSQEVGGPYNEQF
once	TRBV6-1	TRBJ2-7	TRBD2	ASSEGLAGAYEQY
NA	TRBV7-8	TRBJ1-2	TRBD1	ASSLGGTGPNYGYT
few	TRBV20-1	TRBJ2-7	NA	SASIIYEQY
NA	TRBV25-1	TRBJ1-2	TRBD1	ASSSRGTVGGYT
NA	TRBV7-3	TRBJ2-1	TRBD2	ASSKEGLAGVGYEQF
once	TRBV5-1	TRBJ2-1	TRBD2	ASKAVPAGDYANEQF
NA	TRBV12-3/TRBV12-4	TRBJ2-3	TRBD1	ASSSGQTDTQY
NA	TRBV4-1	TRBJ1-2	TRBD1	ASRDTGQLLINYGYT
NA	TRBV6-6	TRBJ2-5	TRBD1	ASTYTGTGGRETQY
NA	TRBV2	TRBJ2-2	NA	ASSLEDGELF
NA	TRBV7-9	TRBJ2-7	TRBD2	ASSFASGRLEQY
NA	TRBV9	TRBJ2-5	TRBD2	ASSLGTSEYQETQY
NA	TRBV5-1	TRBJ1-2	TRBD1	ASSPTGVSYYGYT